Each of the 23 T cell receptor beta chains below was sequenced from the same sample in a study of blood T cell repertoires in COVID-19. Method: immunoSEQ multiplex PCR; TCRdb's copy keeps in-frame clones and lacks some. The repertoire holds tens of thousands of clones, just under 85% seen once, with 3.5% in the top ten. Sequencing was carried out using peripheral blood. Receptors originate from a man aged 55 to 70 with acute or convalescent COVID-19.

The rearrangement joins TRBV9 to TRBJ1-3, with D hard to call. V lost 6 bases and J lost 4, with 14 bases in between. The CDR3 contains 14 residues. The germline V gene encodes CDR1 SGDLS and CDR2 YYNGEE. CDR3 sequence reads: CASNPSGGGNTIYF. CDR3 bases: TGTGCCAGCAACCCATCAGGAGGAGGAAACACCATATATTTT.

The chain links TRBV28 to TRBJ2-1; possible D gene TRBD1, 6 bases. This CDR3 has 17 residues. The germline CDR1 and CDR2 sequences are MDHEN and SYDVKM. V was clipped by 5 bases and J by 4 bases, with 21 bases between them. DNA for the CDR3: TGTGCCAGCAGTGTAAACAGGGACACCAGACTTTACAATGAGCAGTTCTTC. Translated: CASSVNRDTRLYNEQFF.

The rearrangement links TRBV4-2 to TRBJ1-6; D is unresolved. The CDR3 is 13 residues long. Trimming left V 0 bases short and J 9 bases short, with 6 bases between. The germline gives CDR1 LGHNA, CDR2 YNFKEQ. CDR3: CASSQERGSPLHF. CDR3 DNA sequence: TGTGCCAGCAGCCAAGAGAGAGGTTCACCCCTCCACTTT.

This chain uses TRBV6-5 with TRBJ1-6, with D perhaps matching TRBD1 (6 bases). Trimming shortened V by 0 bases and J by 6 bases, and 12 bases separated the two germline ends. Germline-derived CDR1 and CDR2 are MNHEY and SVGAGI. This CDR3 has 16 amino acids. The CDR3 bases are TGTGCCAGCAGTTACTCGGGGGACATCCCTAATTCACCCCTCCACTTT. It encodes CASSYSGDIPNSPLHF.

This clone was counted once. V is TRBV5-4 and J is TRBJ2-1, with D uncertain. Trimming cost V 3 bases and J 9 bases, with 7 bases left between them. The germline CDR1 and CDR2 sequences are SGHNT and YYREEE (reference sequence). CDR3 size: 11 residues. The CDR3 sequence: CASSSGPEQFF. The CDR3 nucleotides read TGTGCCAGCAGCTCTGGGCCTGAGCAGTTCTTC.

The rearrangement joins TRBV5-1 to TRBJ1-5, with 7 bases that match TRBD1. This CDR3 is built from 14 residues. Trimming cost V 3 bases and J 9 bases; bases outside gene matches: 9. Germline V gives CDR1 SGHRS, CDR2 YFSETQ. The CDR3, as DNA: TGCGCCAGCAGCTATGGACAGGCGGGATCGCCCCAGCATTTT. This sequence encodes CASSYGQAGSPQHF.

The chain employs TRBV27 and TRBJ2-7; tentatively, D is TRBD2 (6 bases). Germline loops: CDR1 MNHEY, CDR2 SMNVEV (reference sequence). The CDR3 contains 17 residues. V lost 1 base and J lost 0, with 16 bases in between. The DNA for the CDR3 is TGTGCCAGCAGTTTATTGGATGGGCGGGGCTTCTCCTACGAGCAGTACTTC. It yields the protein CASSLLDGRGFSYEQYF.

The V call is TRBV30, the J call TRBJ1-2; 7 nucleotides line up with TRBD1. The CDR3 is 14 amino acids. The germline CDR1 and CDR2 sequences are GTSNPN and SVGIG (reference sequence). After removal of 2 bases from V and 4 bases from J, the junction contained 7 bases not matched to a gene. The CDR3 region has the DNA TGTGCCTGGAGTCAAAGTAGGGGGCTCTATGGCTACACCTTC. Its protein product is CAWSQSRGLYGYTF.

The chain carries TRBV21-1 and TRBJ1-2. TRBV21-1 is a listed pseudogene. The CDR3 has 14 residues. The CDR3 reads CASTDGEANYGYTF. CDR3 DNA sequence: TGTGCCAGCACGGATGGAGAAGCTAACTATGGCTACACCTTC.

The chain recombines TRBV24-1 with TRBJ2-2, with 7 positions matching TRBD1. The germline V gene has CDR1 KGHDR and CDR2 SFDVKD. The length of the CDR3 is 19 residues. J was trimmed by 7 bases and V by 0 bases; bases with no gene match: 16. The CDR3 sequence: CATSDLSVEGAMYGGELFF. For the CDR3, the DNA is TGTGCCACCAGTGATTTGTCTGTTGAGGGGGCGATGTACGGCGGGGAGCTGTTTTTT.

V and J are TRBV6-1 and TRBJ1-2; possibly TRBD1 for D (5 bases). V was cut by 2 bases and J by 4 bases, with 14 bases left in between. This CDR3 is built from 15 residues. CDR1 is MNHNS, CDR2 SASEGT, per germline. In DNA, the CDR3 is TGTGCCAGCAGTGAACGGTCAGGGCCCGCCTATGGCTACACCTTC. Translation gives CASSERSGPAYGYTF.

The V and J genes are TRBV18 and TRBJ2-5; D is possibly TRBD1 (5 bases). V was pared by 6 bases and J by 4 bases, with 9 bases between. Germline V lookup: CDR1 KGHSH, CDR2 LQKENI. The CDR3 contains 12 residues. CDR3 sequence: CASSLRVETQYF. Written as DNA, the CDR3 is TGTGCCAGCTCTCTCAGGGTAGAGACCCAGTACTTC.

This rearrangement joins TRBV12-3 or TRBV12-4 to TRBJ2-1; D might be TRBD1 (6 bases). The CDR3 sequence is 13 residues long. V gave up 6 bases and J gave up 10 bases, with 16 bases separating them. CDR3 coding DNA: TGTGCCAGCAGCATGTACAGGGTCAACGAGCAGTTCTTC. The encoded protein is CASSMYRVNEQFF.

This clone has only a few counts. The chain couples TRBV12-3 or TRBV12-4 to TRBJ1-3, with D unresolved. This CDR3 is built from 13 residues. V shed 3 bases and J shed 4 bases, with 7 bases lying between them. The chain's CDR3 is CASSFEQGNTIYF. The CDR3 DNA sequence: TGTGCCAGCAGTTTCGAACAGGGAAACACCATATATTTT.

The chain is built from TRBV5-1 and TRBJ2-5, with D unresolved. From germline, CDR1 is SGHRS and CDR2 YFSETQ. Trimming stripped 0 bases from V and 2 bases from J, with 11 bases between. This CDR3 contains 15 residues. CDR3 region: CASSLGQSSQETQYF. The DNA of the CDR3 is TGCGCCAGCAGCTTGGGGCAGTCTTCACAAGAGACCCAGTACTTC.

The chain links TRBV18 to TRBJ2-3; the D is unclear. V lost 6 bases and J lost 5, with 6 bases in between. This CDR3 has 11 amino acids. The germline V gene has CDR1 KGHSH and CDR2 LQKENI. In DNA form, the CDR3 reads TGTGCCAGCTCCCCCAGAGATACGCAGTATTTT. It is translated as CASSPRDTQYF. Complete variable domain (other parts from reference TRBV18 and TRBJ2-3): NAGVMQNPRHLVRRRGQEARLRCSPMKGHSHVYWYRQLPEEGLKFMVYLQKENIIDESGMPKERFSAEFPKEGPSILRIQQVVRGDSAAYFCASSPRDTQYFGPGTRLTVL.

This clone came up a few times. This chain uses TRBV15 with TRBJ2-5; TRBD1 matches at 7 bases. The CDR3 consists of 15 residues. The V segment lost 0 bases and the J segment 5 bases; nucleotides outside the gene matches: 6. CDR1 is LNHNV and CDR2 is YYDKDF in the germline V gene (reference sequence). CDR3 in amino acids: CATSRDWTGVETQYF. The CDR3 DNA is TGTGCCACCAGCAGAGATTGGACAGGTGTGGAGACCCAGTACTTC.

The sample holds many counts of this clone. CDR3 bases: TGTGCCAGCAGTCCCGGGCAGGATACGGGAGGCTACACCTTC. Its translation: CASSPGQDTGGYTF. V usage is TRBV7-3 and J usage is TRBJ1-2; D remains ambiguous. CDR1 is SGHTA, CDR2 FQGTGA, per germline. Trimming took off 6 bases at V and 8 bases at J, with 19 bases between the two ends. The CDR3 consists of 14 residues.

The CDR3 nucleotides read TGCGCCAGCAGTTTCGGGGGGATGGTAGGGAATGAGCAGTTCTTC. Translated, it gives CASSFGGMVGNEQFF. This chain uses TRBV5-1 with TRBJ2-1, with 7 bases identical to TRBD2. V lost 5 bases and J lost 7; bases outside the gene matches: 12. Per the germline V gene, CDR1 is SGHRS and CDR2 is YFSETQ. CDR3 length: 15 residues.

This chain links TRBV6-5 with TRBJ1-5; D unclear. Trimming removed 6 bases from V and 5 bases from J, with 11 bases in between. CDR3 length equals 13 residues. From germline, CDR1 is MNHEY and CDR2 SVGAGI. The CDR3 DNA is TGTGCCAGCAGCCTAGGACTGTATCAGCCCCAGCATTTT. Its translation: CASSLGLYQPQHF.

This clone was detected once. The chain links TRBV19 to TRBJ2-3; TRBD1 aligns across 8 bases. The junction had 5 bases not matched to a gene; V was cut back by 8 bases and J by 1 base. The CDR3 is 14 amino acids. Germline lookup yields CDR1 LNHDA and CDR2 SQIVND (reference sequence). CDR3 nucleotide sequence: TGTGCCAGTCGACAGGGGATCGGCACAGATACGCAGTATTTT. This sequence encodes CASRQGIGTDTQYF. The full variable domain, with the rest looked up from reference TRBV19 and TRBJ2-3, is DGGITQSPKYLFRKEGQNVTLSCEQNLNHDAMYWYRQDPGQGLRLIYYSQIVNDFQKGDIAEGYSVSREKKESFPLTVTSAQKNPTAFYLCASRQGIGTDTQYFGPGTRLTVL.

The CDR3 here is CASSDRLAGGYTDTQYF. The CDR3 DNA reads as TGTGCCAGCAGCGACCGACTAGCGGGGGGATACACAGATACGCAGTATTTT. V and J are TRBV9 and TRBJ2-3, with 13 nucleotides matching TRBD2. J lost 2 bases, V lost 3 bases, and 6 bases had no gene match. Germline V CDR1 and CDR2: SGDLS, YYNGEE. This CDR3 region has 17 residues.

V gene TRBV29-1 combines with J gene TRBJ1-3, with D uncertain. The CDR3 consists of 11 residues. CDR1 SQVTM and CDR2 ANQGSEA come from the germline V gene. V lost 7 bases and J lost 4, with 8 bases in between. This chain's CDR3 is CSAVGGNTIYF. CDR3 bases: TGCAGCGCCGTGGGCGGAAACACCATATATTTT.